A selection of T cell receptor beta chains follows, all from one sample in a study of CD8 T cells in Susac syndrome. Via MiXCR, TCRdb re-called the immunoSEQ multiplex PCR reads, giving one row per CDR3 protein. The data hold roughly 50,000 distinct CDR3 sequences, with 93% observed a single time. Sequenced: CD8+ T cells from PBMCs. The receptors come from a human donor in good health. The CDR3 runs from the conserved cysteine through the conserved F or W. D genes are given only for firm matches.

v_gene,d_gene,j_gene,CDR3nt,CDR3aa
TRBV24-1,TRBD1,TRBJ1-1,TGTGCCACCAGTGTTAAACAGGGGAATGGGACTGAAGCTTTCTTT,CATSVKQGNGTEAFF
TRBV19,.,TRBJ1-1,TGTGCCAGTAGGCTGACAGTGAACACTGAAGCTTTCTTT,CASRLTVNTEAFF
TRBV6-5,.,TRBJ2-5,TGTGCCAGCAGCTTAACCGGGAATCCAAGGGAGACCCAGTACTTC,CASSLTGNPRETQYF
TRBV7-9,TRBD2,TRBJ2-1,TGTGCCAGCAGCCCTAGCGGGATGTCCTACAATGAGCAGTTCTTC,CASSPSGMSYNEQFF
TRBV5-6,.,TRBJ1-1,TGTGCCAGCAGCATAGGACTCACTGAAGCTTTCTTT,CASSIGLTEAFF
TRBV29-1,.,TRBJ2-2,TGCAGCGTTGAAAGCAGGGGGGGCACCGGGGAGCTGTTTTTT,CSVESRGGTGELFF
TRBV5-6,.,TRBJ1-1,TGTGCCAGCAGCTTGGTTGGAGTGAACACTGAAGCTTTCTTT,CASSLVGVNTEAFF
TRBV28,.,TRBJ1-1,TGTGCCAGCAGTTTCCAGGTTGAAGCTTTCTTT,CASSFQVEAFF
TRBV29-1,.,TRBJ2-1,TGCAGCGAAATAAGCTTTCAGGGACAGTTCTTC,CSEISFQGQFF
TRBV28,TRBD1,TRBJ2-5,TGTGCCAGCAGTTTAGGGCAGGGGGCGTATTCCTTAGAGACCCAGTACTTC,CASSLGQGAYSLETQYF
TRBV29-1,TRBD2,TRBJ2-4,TGCAGCGTGGGGGAGGGGAACATTCAGTACTTC,CSVGEGNIQYF
TRBV27,TRBD1,TRBJ1-2,TGTGCCAGCAGTCCAAGCCTGGGACAGGGGATAAACTATGGCTACACCTTC,CASSPSLGQGINYGYTF
TRBV20-1,.,TRBJ1-2,TGCAGTGCTAGAGATAGGGACTATGGCTACACCTTC,CSARDRDYGYTF
TRBV12-3/TRBV12-4,TRBD1,TRBJ1-1,TGTGCCAGCAGTTTCTCGACAGGGGGATTTGGCACTGAAGCTTTCTTT,CASSFSTGGFGTEAFF
TRBV2,.,TRBJ2-7,TGTGCCAGCAGTGAAGCGGGTGGCTTCCACGAGCAGTACTTC,CASSEAGGFHEQYF
TRBV6-5,TRBD1,TRBJ2-1,TGTGCCAGCAGTTACGACAGGGGAAATGAGCAGTTCTTC,CASSYDRGNEQFF
TRBV28,TRBD1,TRBJ2-7,TGTGCCAGCAGTCCCTGGACAGGGGGAGACGAGCAGTACTTC,CASSPWTGGDEQYF
TRBV27,TRBD1,TRBJ2-7,TGTGCCAGCAGTTTAGCAGGGGGCAAACACGAGCAGTACTTC,CASSLAGGKHEQYF
TRBV23-1,.,TRBJ2-5,TGCGCCAGCAGTCCTCCCGAGGGGGAAGAGACCCAGTACTTC,CASSPPEGEETQYF
TRBV6-5,TRBD2,TRBJ2-1,TGTGCCAGCAGCTATAGCGGGGGAGCCTACAATGAGCAGTTCTTC,CASSYSGGAYNEQFF
TRBV28,.,TRBJ2-1,TGTGCCAGCAGTTTAATGGGTGAGCAGTTCTTC,CASSLMGEQFF
TRBV7-9,.,TRBJ1-5,TGTGCCAGCAGTCAATCGGGGGGCAATCAGCCCCAGCATTTT,CASSQSGGNQPQHF
TRBV20-1,.,TRBJ1-5,TGCAGTGCTACGGGGGGCAATCAGCCCCAGCATTTT,CSATGGNQPQHF
TRBV3-1,TRBD1,TRBJ2-1,TGTGCCAGCAGCTTGGGACAGGGCAATGAGCAGTTCTTC,CASSLGQGNEQFF
TRBV6-5,.,TRBJ2-7,TGTGCCAGCAGTCCAGGGTACATCGAGCAGTACTTC,CASSPGYIEQYF
TRBV27,.,TRBJ2-7,TGTGCCAGCACCCCCCTGGCAGGGGCCAACCAAGAGCAGTACTTC,CASTPLAGANQEQYF
TRBV29-1,.,TRBJ1-1,TGCAGCGTTGCCCCGGCGGGCACTGAAGCTTTCTTT,CSVAPAGTEAFF
TRBV20-1,TRBD2,TRBJ2-1,TGCAGTGCTAGAGTGCGACTAGCGGGAACACAGTTCTTC,CSARVRLAGTQFF
TRBV7-9,.,TRBJ2-3,TGTGCCAGCCCGACATCGTTGAAACCGCAGTATTTT,CASPTSLKPQYF
TRBV11-2,.,TRBJ2-5,TGTGCCAGCAGCACCTACAGGGTACAAGAGACCCAGTACTTC,CASSTYRVQETQYF
TRBV28,TRBD1,TRBJ2-7,TGTGCCAGCAGGCCAATTACAGGGGCCCTTAGCTCCTACGAGCAGTACTTC,CASRPITGALSSYEQYF
TRBV2,.,TRBJ1-2,TGTGCCAGCAGTGTGACAGCAGGGGACTATGGCTACACCTTC,CASSVTAGDYGYTF
TRBV11-2,TRBD2,TRBJ2-2,TGTGCCAGCAGCCGGTACGGGACTAGCGACACCGGGGAGCTGTTTTTT,CASSRYGTSDTGELFF
TRBV7-6,.,TRBJ1-3,TGTGCCAGCAGCTTAGTACAGTCTCCTTACTCTGGAAACACCATATATTTT,CASSLVQSPYSGNTIYF
TRBV5-1,TRBD2,TRBJ2-3,TGCGCCAGCAGCGAAATAGCGGGAGGAACAGATACGCAGTATTTT,CASSEIAGGTDTQYF
TRBV11-2,.,TRBJ2-3,TGTGCCAGCAGCCGAGGGGCGGATCACACAGATACGCAGTATTTT,CASSRGADHTDTQYF
TRBV27,.,TRBJ2-1,TGTGCCAGCAGTTTCCTCGGACCAAATGGGCAACTCGACAATGAGCAGTTCTTC,CASSFLGPNGQLDNEQFF
TRBV7-9,.,TRBJ2-7,TGTGCCAGCAGCTTAGGTTTTGGGGCCCCGAGCGAGCAGTACTTC,CASSLGFGAPSEQYF
TRBV29-1,TRBD2,TRBJ2-7,TGCAGCGCCTTCCTAGCGGGAGGAAACGAGCAGTACTTC,CSAFLAGGNEQYF
TRBV6-1,.,TRBJ2-1,TGTGCCAGCAGTGAAGTAGGAGCGCATGAGCAGTTCTTC,CASSEVGAHEQFF
TRBV28,TRBD1,TRBJ2-1,TGTGCCAGCAGTTGGGGGGACAGGGTGGAGGATGAGCAGTTCTTC,CASSWGDRVEDEQFF
TRBV10-2,TRBD1,TRBJ2-7,TGCGCCAGCAGTTTAACCCCCGGGACAGGGGCCTCCTACGAGCAGTACTTC,CASSLTPGTGASYEQYF
TRBV28,.,TRBJ1-1,TGTGCCAGCAGTTTATTGGCCAGCGAAGCTTTCTTT,CASSLLASEAFF
TRBV29-1,TRBD1,TRBJ2-7,TGCAGCGTTGAAGATCTCGAAGGGGGCCGCGAGCAGTACTTC,CSVEDLEGGREQYF
TRBV24-1,.,TRBJ2-3,TGTGCCACCAGTGATTTAGATATAGCGGCACGCACAGATACGCAGTATTTT,CATSDLDIAARTDTQYF
TRBV12-3/TRBV12-4,.,TRBJ1-4,TGTGCCAGCAGTTTAGCAGGGATCGGTGAAAAACTGTTTTTT,CASSLAGIGEKLFF